Sequencing of this TCR beta chain was carried out in a study of a mutant IDH1 vaccine in newly diagnosed glioma. Comments on this clone: Its cognate antigen is unknown.

As for time point: week 5, during vaccination. Every vaccine dose comprised 300 ug of mutant IDH1 20-mer peptide plus topical imiquimod. Here immunoSEQ multiplex PCR was the method, and the copy in TCRdb shows in-frame clones only, minus some. Of about 75,000 clones in the sample, 75% to 95% were seen once. The specimen comprised PBMCs, sampled from a glioma patient whose treatment included an IDH1 peptide vaccine. This clonotype originated in a woman aged 45 to 65 with glioma.

Here the CDR3 reads CASSPWTGGYTEAFF. The CDR3 DNA is TGTGCCAGCAGTCCCTGGACAGGGGGCTACACTGAAGCTTTCTTT. The chain joins TRBV27 to TRBJ1-1; 11 positions match TRBD1. Unmatched junction bases numbered 5, after V lost 5 bases and J lost 3 bases. This CDR3 comprises 15 residues. The germline V gene has CDR1 MNHEY and CDR2 SMNVEV (reference sequence).